This is a list of T cell receptor beta chains from one sample in a study of regulatory T cells in long-lasting Graves disease. TCRdb re-analysed the multiplex PCR reads in MiXCR, keeping a single row per CDR3 protein. The sample has about 660,000 distinct CDR3 sequences, approximately 31% seen once; the top ten hold roughly 40%. The sample here was peripheral blood mononuclear cells (PBMCs), taken when the disease was refractory, from a patient treated with antithyroid drugs. The receptor set was obtained from a female donor with Graves disease. Both conserved end residues are part of each CDR3. D genes are given only for firm matches. Clone size appears in some rows only: once, few, many, or a class for an expanded clone.

>TRBV9|NA|once|TRBJ1-1
CASSIGERMNTEAFF
TGTGCCAGCAGCATAGGAGAGAGAATGAACACTGAAGCTTTCTTT
>TRBV4-1|NA|NA|TRBJ1-5
CASSQGWGGEQPQHF
TGCGCCAGCAGCCAAGGCTGGGGTGGGGAGCAGCCCCAGCATTTT
>TRBV6-2/TRBV6-3|NA|NA|TRBJ1-5
CASSYSLEQPQHF
TGTGCCAGCAGTTACTCCTTAGAGCAGCCCCAGCATTTT
>TRBV3-1|NA|NA|TRBJ1-1
CASSLYRDLVAAFF
TGTGCCAGCAGCCTATACCGGGACTTGGTGGCAGCTTTCTTT
>TRBV5-1|NA|few|TRBJ1-4
CASSIQSTNEKLFF
TGCGCCAGCAGCATACAGTCAACTAATGAAAAACTGTTTTTT
>TRBV11-2|NA|NA|TRBJ1-4
CASSARTELNEKLFF
TGTGCCAGCAGCGCGAGGACAGAACTAAATGAAAAACTGTTTTTT
>TRBV6-1|TRBD1|few|TRBJ2-5
CASQKWTGGPETQYF
TGTGCCAGCCAAAAATGGACAGGGGGACCAGAGACCCAGTACTTC
>TRBV5-5|NA|NA|TRBJ1-4
CASSAGGLEEKLFF
TGTGCCAGCAGCGCCGGGGGTCTAGAAGAAAAACTGTTTTTT
>TRBV11-3|NA|many|TRBJ1-1
CASSQRGRNTEAFF
TGTGCCAGCAGTCAAAGGGGCCGGAACACTGAAGCTTTCTTT
>TRBV30|NA|NA|TRBJ1-4
CASSARGATNEKLFF
TGTGCCTCTTCAGCGCGAGGGGCTACTAATGAAAAACTGTTTTTT
>TRBV10-3|NA|NA|TRBJ1-5
CAIGQYNQPQHF
TGTGCCATAGGACAGTACAATCAGCCCCAGCATTTT
>TRBV5-1|TRBD1|NA|TRBJ1-1
CASSLETGRSAFF
TGCGCCAGCAGCTTGGAGACAGGGAGATCAGCTTTCTTT
>TRBV7-3|TRBD1|many|TRBJ2-7
CASSPGDRAHYEQYF
TGTGCCAGCAGCCCCGGAGACAGGGCCCACTACGAGCAGTACTTC
>TRBV11-2|NA|NA|TRBJ2-1
CASNRDLYNEQFF
TGTGCCAGCAACCGGGACCTATACAATGAGCAGTTCTTC
>TRBV12-3/TRBV12-4|NA|few|TRBJ2-1
CASYQTRNEQFF
TGTGCCAGCTACCAAACGAGGAATGAGCAGTTCTTC
>TRBV5-1|NA|few|TRBJ2-5
CASSLSQGQGETQYF
TGCGCCAGCAGCTTGAGTCAGGGTCAGGGAGAGACCCAGTACTTC
>TRBV29-1|NA|NA|TRBJ2-3
CSTAQDISTDTQYF
TGCAGCACGGCTCAGGACATCAGCACAGATACGCAGTATTTT
>TRBV7-2|NA|few|TRBJ1-2
CASSLVPPQTYGYTF
TGTGCCAGCAGCTTAGTCCCACCTCAGACCTATGGCTACACCTTC
>TRBV6-1|NA|NA|TRBJ1-3
CASSPLYSGNTIYF
TGTGCCAGCAGTCCTCTCTACTCTGGAAACACCATATATTTT
>TRBV29-1|NA|few|TRBJ2-2
CSVVPGGTPNTGELFF
TGCAGCGTTGTACCTGGGGGGACACCTAACACCGGGGAGCTGTTTTTT
>TRBV6-1|TRBD2|NA|TRBJ2-4
CASSPRPGLVGFQYF
TGTGCCAGCAGCCCGCGCCCGGGACTAGTGGGGTTTCAGTACTTC
>TRBV18|NA|NA|TRBJ1-1
CASSPGRTNTEAFF
TGTGCCAGCTCACCGGGACGGACTAACACTGAAGCTTTCTTT
>TRBV28|TRBD1|NA|TRBJ1-2
CASSLSEQGRNYGYTF
TGTGCCAGCAGTTTAAGCGAACAGGGGCGTAACTATGGCTACACCTTC
>TRBV20-1|NA|once|TRBJ1-5
CSARGGFQPQHF
TGCAGTGCTAGAGGGGGATTCCAGCCCCAGCATTTT
>TRBV20-1|NA|few|TRBJ1-2
CSASGFLGDGYTF
TGCAGTGCTAGTGGGTTTCTTGGCGATGGCTACACCTTC
>TRBV27|NA|few|TRBJ1-2
CASSLGRDLLYTF
TGTGCCAGCAGTTTGGGTAGAGACCTACTCTACACCTTC
>TRBV5-1|TRBD1|few|TRBJ2-1
CASSLVLGTVNEQFF
TGTGCCAGCAGCTTGGTATTAGGGACAGTCAATGAGCAGTTCTTC
>TRBV27|NA|many|TRBJ1-2
CASRHNYGYTF
TGTGCCAGCAGGCACAACTATGGCTACACCTTC
>TRBV6-1|TRBD2|NA|TRBJ2-7
CASRIGTSGTYEQYF
TGTGCCAGCAGGATCGGGACTAGCGGTACCTACGAGCAGTACTTC
>TRBV5-1|NA|NA|TRBJ1-2
CASSLEPGKGYGYTF
TGCGCCAGCAGCTTGGAGCCAGGGAAGGGCTATGGCTACACCTTC
>TRBV9|TRBD1|NA|TRBJ1-2
CASSARTGTGYGYTF
TGTGCCAGCAGCGCTCGCACCGGGACAGGCTATGGCTACACCTTC
>TRBV6-9|NA|few|TRBJ1-2
CASSYSGAPSSNYGYTF
TGTGCCAGCAGTTACTCAGGGGCGCCTTCTTCCAACTATGGCTACACCTTC
>TRBV19|TRBD2|NA|TRBJ2-3
CASSILGLAGVDTQYF
TGTGCCAGTAGTATCTTGGGACTAGCGGGAGTAGATACGCAGTATTTT
>TRBV6-1|NA|NA|TRBJ1-5
CASTLRGYSNQPQHF
TGTGCCAGCACCCTACGGGGCTATAGCAATCAGCCCCAGCATTTT
>TRBV6-1|TRBD1|few|TRBJ1-1
CASRVPGQGLNTEAFF
TGTGCCAGCAGGGTACCGGGACAGGGGTTGAACACTGAAGCTTTCTTT
>TRBV2|NA|few|TRBJ1-1
CASSEVTVNTEAFF
TGTGCCAGCAGTGAAGTAACGGTGAACACTGAAGCTTTCTTT
>TRBV20-1|NA|many|TRBJ1-4
CSARGDEKLFF
TGCAGTGCTAGGGGAGATGAAAAACTGTTTTTT
>TRBV29-1|TRBD2|NA|TRBJ2-5
CSVKWGGYRETQYF
TGCAGCGTTAAGTGGGGGGGGTACCGAGAGACCCAGTACTTC
>TRBV12-3/TRBV12-4|TRBD1|many|TRBJ1-1
CASSLVGGIMNTEAFF
TGTGCCAGCAGTTTGGTAGGGGGCATCATGAACACTGAAGCTTTCTTT
>TRBV6-2/TRBV6-3|NA|few|TRBJ1-1
CASSHRESNTEAFF
TGTGCCAGCAGCCACAGGGAGTCGAACACTGAAGCTTTCTTT
>TRBV5-1|NA|NA|TRBJ2-7
CASGTGTASSYEQYF
TGCGCCAGCGGCACCGGGACGGCAAGCTCCTACGAGCAGTACTTC
>TRBV12-3/TRBV12-4|NA|NA|TRBJ1-5
CASSSKGNQPQHF
TGTGCCAGCAGTTCCAAGGGCAATCAGCCCCAGCATTTT
>TRBV9|TRBD1|NA|TRBJ2-7
CASSTGTGNVEQYF
TGTGCCAGCAGCACCGGGACAGGGAACGTCGAGCAGTACTTC
>TRBV28|NA|NA|TRBJ1-1
CASSWRRTVSEAFF
TGTGCCAGCAGTTGGAGACGTACCGTTTCTGAAGCTTTCTTT
>TRBV29-1|NA|NA|TRBJ1-1
CSVVYYEAFF
TGCAGCGTTGTGTATTATGAAGCTTTCTTT
>TRBV6-5|NA|many|TRBJ1-1
CASSYSLVNTEAFF
TGTGCCAGCAGTTACTCGCTTGTGAACACTGAAGCTTTCTTT
>TRBV5-1|NA|NA|TRBJ1-1
CASSWTVFANTEAFF
TGCGCCAGCAGCTGGACAGTTTTCGCCAACACTGAAGCTTTCTTT
>TRBV5-1|TRBD1|NA|TRBJ1-4
CASNTGGADEKLFF
TGCGCCAGCAACACAGGGGGCGCGGATGAAAAACTGTTTTTT
>TRBV2|TRBD1|NA|TRBJ1-6
CASIGGTGRNSPLHF
TGTGCCAGCATCGGCGGGACAGGGCGTAATTCACCCCTCCACTTT
>TRBV5-4|NA|NA|TRBJ1-6
CASSLIGGRSHSPLHF
TGTGCCAGCAGCTTGATTGGGGGCCGCAGTCATTCACCCCTCCACTTT
>TRBV7-3|TRBD1|NA|TRBJ2-7
CASSQQGAQGEQYF
TGTGCCAGCAGCCAGCAGGGGGCGCAGGGCGAGCAGTACTTC
>TRBV12-3/TRBV12-4|NA|NA|TRBJ1-4
CASRSRGEKLFF
TGTGCCAGCCGCAGCCGGGGTGAAAAACTGTTTTTT
>TRBV28|TRBD2|NA|TRBJ2-5
CASSSHTSGRSQETQYF
TGTGCCAGCAGTTCCCACACTAGCGGGAGAAGCCAAGAGACCCAGTACTTC
>TRBV27|TRBD1|NA|TRBJ2-7
CASTGTGVSEQYF
TGTGCCAGCACCGGGACAGGGGTCAGCGAGCAGTACTTC
>TRBV12-3/TRBV12-4|NA|many|TRBJ2-4
CASSARGLPGNIQYF
TGTGCCAGCAGCGCCCGGGGACTGCCAGGAAACATTCAGTACTTC
>TRBV15|NA|few|TRBJ2-7
CATSRVGARGREQYF
TGTGCCACCAGCAGAGTAGGCGCCAGGGGTAGGGAGCAGTACTTC
>TRBV7-2|NA|few|TRBJ2-7
CASSLASTGTQAAEQYF
TGTGCCAGCAGCTTAGCCAGCACCGGGACTCAGGCGGCCGAGCAGTACTTC
>TRBV3-1|NA|few|TRBJ1-2
CASSQGGWTYYGYTF
TGTGCCAGCAGCCAAGGGGGCTGGACGTACTATGGCTACACCTTC
>TRBV12-3/TRBV12-4|TRBD1|many|TRBJ1-1
CASSLYRGTEAFF
TGTGCCAGCAGTCTTTACAGGGGCACTGAAGCTTTCTTT